The present TCR beta chain was sequenced within a study of blood T cell repertoires in COVID-19. At the level of the study: Sample material is recorded as cDNA or gDNA derived from T cells, B-cell-depleted T cells, or PBMCs.

Trimming took off 4 bases at V and 3 bases at J, with 8 bases between the two ends. CDR1 SGHRS and CDR2 YFSETQ come from the germline V gene. The CDR3 is made up of 13 amino acids. The method was immunoSEQ multiplex PCR; TCRdb's version includes in-frame clones alone and lacks a portion of them. The table includes about 74,000 clones, around 88% detected once. This receptor was identified in a woman of 80 years or more with active or convalescent COVID-19. V gene TRBV5-1 combines with J gene TRBJ1-3; no firm D call. The sequenced sample consisted of peripheral blood. This CDR3 reads CASSPGVGNTIYF. The CDR3 region has the DNA TGCGCCAGCAGCCCCGGTGTTGGAAACACCATATATTTT.